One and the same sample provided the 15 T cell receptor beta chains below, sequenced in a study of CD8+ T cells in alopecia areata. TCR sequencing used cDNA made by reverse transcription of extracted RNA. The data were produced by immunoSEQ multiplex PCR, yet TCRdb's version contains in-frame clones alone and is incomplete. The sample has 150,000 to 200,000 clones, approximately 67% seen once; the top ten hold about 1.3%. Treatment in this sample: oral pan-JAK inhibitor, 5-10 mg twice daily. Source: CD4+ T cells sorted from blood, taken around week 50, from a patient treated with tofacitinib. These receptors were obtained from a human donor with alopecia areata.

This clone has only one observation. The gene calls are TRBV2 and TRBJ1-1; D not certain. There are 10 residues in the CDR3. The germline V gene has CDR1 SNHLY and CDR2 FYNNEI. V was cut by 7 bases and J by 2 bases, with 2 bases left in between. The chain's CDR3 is CASTNTEAFF. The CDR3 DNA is TGTGCCAGCACCAACACTGAAGCTTTCTTT.

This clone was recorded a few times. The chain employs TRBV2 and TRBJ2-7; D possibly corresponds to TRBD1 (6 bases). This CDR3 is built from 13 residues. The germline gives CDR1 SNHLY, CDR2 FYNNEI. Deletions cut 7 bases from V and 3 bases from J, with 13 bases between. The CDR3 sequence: CASKDTGIYEQYF. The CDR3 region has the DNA TGTGCCAGCAAGGACACAGGGATCTACGAGCAGTACTTC.

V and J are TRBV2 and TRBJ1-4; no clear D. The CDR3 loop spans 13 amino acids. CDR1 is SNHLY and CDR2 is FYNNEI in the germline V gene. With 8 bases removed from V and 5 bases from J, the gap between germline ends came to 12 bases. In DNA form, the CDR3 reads TGTGCCAGCCGCCGGAATGAAAATGAAAAACTGTTTTTT. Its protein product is CASRRNENEKLFF.

DNA of the CDR3: TGTGCCAGCAGCTTAGTAAAAGGGACCGAGACCCAGTACTTC. Translated: CASSLVKGTETQYF. The rearrangement links TRBV7-2 to TRBJ2-5; possibly TRBD1 or TRBD2 for D (5 bases each). Germline V lookup: CDR1 SGHTA, CDR2 FQGNSA. V shed 1 base and J shed 5 bases, with 11 bases lying between them. CDR3 size: 14 residues.

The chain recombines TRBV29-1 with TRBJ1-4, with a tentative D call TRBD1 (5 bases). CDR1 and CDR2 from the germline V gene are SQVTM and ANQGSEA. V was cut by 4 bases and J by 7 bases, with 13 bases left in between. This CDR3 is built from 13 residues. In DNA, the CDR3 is TGCAGCGTTGCGGGGCTCTTGAGTGAAAAACTGTTTTTT. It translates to CSVAGLLSEKLFF.

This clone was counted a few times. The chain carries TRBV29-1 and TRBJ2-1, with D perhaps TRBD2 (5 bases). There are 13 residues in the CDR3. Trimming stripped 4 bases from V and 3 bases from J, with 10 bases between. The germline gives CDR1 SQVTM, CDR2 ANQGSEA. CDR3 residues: CSVGDYVYNEQFF. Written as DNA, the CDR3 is TGCAGCGTTGGCGACTACGTCTACAATGAGCAGTTCTTC.

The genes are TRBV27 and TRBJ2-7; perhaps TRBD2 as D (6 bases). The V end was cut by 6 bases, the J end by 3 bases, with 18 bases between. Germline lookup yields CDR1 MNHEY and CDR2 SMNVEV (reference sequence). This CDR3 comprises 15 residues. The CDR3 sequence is CASSHVRGRDYEQYF. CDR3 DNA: TGTGCCAGCAGCCACGTCCGGGGGAGAGACTACGAGCAGTACTTC.

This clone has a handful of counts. The CDR3, as DNA: TGTGCCAGCGGGGACCGGAGCAACTATGGCTACACCTTC. Amino acids: CASGDRSNYGYTF. The J gene is TRBJ1-2, the V gene TRBV21-1. TRBV21-1 is listed as a pseudogene. This CDR3 is 13 amino acids long.

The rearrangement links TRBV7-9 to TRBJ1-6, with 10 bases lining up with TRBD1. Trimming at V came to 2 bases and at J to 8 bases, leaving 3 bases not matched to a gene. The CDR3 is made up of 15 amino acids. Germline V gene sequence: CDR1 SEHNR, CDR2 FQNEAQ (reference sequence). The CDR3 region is CASSLSGTGDSPLHF. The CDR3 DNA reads TGTGCCAGCAGCTTATCCGGGACAGGGGATTCACCCCTCCACTTT.

Here the CDR3 reads CSVEEGLEETQYF. The CDR3 coding sequence is TGCAGCGTTGAAGAGGGACTAGAAGAGACCCAGTACTTC. The chain recombines TRBV29-1 with TRBJ2-5; 8 positions agree with TRBD2. The CDR3 is 13 residues long. Germline CDR1 SQVTM, CDR2 ANQGSEA. J gave up 3 bases and V 0 bases, and 0 bases lay outside the gene matches.

This chain's CDR3 is CSVVLLAGQGYEQYF. The CDR3 region has the DNA TGCAGCGTTGTCCTTTTAGCGGGACAGGGCTACGAGCAGTACTTC. The gene calls are TRBV29-1 and TRBJ2-7; possible D gene TRBD1, 9 bases. The CDR3 has 15 amino acids. Deletions cut 4 bases from V and 3 bases from J, with 19 bases between. Germline V lookup: CDR1 SQVTM, CDR2 ANQGSEA.

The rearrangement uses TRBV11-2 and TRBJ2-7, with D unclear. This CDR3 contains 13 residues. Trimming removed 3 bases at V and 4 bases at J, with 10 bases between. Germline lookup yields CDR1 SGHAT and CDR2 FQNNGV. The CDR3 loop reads CASSLEERYEQYF. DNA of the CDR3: TGTGCCAGCAGCTTGGAAGAACGGTACGAGCAGTACTTC.

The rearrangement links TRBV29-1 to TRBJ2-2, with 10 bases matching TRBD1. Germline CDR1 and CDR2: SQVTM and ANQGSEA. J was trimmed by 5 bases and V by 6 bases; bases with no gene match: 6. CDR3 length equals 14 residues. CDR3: CSVKGQGRTGELFF. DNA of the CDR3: TGCAGCGTAAAGGGACAGGGGCGAACCGGGGAGCTGTTTTTT.

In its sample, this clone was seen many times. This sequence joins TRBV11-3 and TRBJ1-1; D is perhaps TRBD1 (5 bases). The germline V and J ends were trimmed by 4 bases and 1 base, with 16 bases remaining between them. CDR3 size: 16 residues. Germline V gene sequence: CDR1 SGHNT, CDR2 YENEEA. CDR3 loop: CASSSRSGLTNTEAFF. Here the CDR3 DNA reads TGTGCCAGCAGCTCGCGATCGGGACTCACGAACACTGAAGCTTTCTTT.

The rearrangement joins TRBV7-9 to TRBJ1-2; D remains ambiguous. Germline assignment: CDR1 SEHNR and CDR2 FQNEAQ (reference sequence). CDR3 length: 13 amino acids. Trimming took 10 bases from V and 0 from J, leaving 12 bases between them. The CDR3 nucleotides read TGTGCCACCGAAGTCCCCTCTAACTATGGCTACACCTTC. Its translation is CATEVPSNYGYTF.